The T cell receptor (beta chain) described here comes from a study of blood T cell repertoires in COVID-19. Assay: immunoSEQ multiplex PCR; the TCRdb copy retains only in-frame clones and omits some. The table has some 290,000 clones, around 81% seen once. This clone was counted a few times. The TCR originated in a woman aged 60-70 years with active or convalescent COVID-19. Sequenced input: peripheral blood.

The CDR3 coding sequence is TGTGCCAGCAGTTTTGGTTTGCGCTATGGCTACACCTTC. This codes for CASSFGLRYGYTF. The V call is TRBV27, the J call TRBJ1-2; no definite D call. The V and J ends lost 3 bases and 4 bases respectively, with 9 bases between them. The CDR3 has 13 residues. The V gene's germline CDR1 is MNHEY and CDR2 SMNVEV (reference sequence).